These T cell receptor beta chains were read from a single sample in a study of control samples from healthy donors and cancer patients. Libraries were prepared by immunoSEQ multiplex PCR; TCRdb keeps only in-frame clonotypes and omits some of them. The data hold about 160,000 clones, with more than 85% observed a single time. Sequenced sample: blood. The origin of the receptors is a woman in her 30s in good health. Each CDR3 is given with its conserved first and last residue. Each record gives: CDR3 length, V gene, clone size, D gene, J gene, CDR3 DNA, CDR3 protein. The D gene is left open where the match is weak. Clone size is not always given. Where it is, it says once, few, many or a class for expanded clones.

13	TRBV5-1	NA	NA	TRBJ2-1	TGCGCCAGCAGCGTCGACGGGTACAATGAGCAGTTCTTC	CASSVDGYNEQFF
16	TRBV6-4	NA	NA	TRBJ2-3	TGTGCCAGCAGTGACTCTTCCCGGGGGTCCACAGATACGCAGTATTTT	CASSDSSRGSTDTQYF
16	TRBV6-4	NA	TRBD1	TRBJ1-2	TGTGCCAGCAGTGACTCCGGGGACAGCGGACTCTCGCGCTACACCTTC	CASSDSGDSGLSRYTF
10	TRBV24-1	NA	NA	TRBJ1-1	TGTGCCACCCTCAGGGTGGAAGCTTTCTTT	CATLRVEAFF
13	TRBV3-1/TRBV3-2	NA	NA	TRBJ1-5	TGTGCCAGCAGCCATTTGTCGCTTCAGCCCCAGCATTTT	CASSHLSLQPQHF
18	TRBV27	NA	TRBD2	TRBJ2-7	TGTGCCAGCAGTTTTTCCCGACTAGCCTCATCGAGCTCCTACGAGCAGTACTTC	CASSFSRLASSSSYEQYF
14	TRBV6-4	once	NA	TRBJ2-3	TGTGCCAGCAGTGATTCGGGAAGCACAGATACGCAGTATTTT	CASSDSGSTDTQYF
15	TRBV2	few	NA	TRBJ1-2	TGTGCCAGCAGTGAAAAATTGGCGCTTTTCTACGGCTACACCTTC	CASSEKLALFYGYTF
13	TRBV13	NA	TRBD1	TRBJ2-3	TGTGCCAGCAGCTCGACAGGGCAAGATACGCAGTATTTT	CASSSTGQDTQYF
15	TRBV7-6	NA	TRBD1	TRBJ2-1	TGTGCCAGCAGCTTAAGGGGACAGGGGGCTTTGGAGCAGTTCTTC	CASSLRGQGALEQFF
14	TRBV5-1	NA	NA	TRBJ1-4	TGCGCCAGCAGCTTGGGGGGGAACAATGAAAAACTGTTTTTT	CASSLGGNNEKLFF
16	TRBV2	NA	TRBD2	TRBJ2-7	TGTGCCAGCAGTGGGGCTAGCGGGGGAAGGGTCTACGAGCAGTACTTC	CASSGASGGRVYEQYF
15	TRBV11-1	NA	NA	TRBJ2-7	TGTGCCAGCAGCTTACCCCGTGGGAGGAACTACGAGCAGTACTTC	CASSLPRGRNYEQYF
17	TRBV14	NA	TRBD2	TRBJ2-2	TGTGCCAGCAGCCAAGAGGAGAGCGGGAGTAGGTTCGGGGAGCTGTTTTTT	CASSQEESGSRFGELFF
15	TRBV27	NA	TRBD2	TRBJ2-2	TGTGCCAGCAGTTCGGGACTAGCGGGAGCCGGGGAGCTGTTTTTT	CASSSGLAGAGELFF
15	TRBV10-3	NA	NA	TRBJ1-2	TGTGCCATCAGCCCACAGGGAACGGGGGCATATGGCTACACCTTC	CAISPQGTGAYGYTF
15	TRBV7-9	NA	NA	TRBJ1-5	TGTGCCAGCACCGCCGGGGATCCTCGGCTAGGGCCCCAGCATTTT	CASTAGDPRLGPQHF
15	TRBV27	NA	NA	TRBJ1-5	TGTGCCAGCAGTTTCGTCCAAACTAGGGATCAGCCCCAGCATTTT	CASSFVQTRDQPQHF
13	TRBV19	NA	NA	TRBJ1-2	TGTGCCAGTAGCACAGGAGTTAACTATGGCTACACCTTC	CASSTGVNYGYTF
13	TRBV29-1	NA	NA	TRBJ1-1	TGCAGCGTGATGGGGAGAGTGAACACTGAAGCTTTCTTT	CSVMGRVNTEAFF
15	TRBV2	NA	TRBD1	TRBJ2-7	TGTGCCAGCGGACCCCCGGGACAGGGGAGGTACGAGCAGTACTTC	CASGPPGQGRYEQYF
13	TRBV27	few	NA	TRBJ2-7	TGTGCCAGCAGGGCCCCCTCGGGCTACGAGCAGTACTTC	CASRAPSGYEQYF
16	TRBV28	NA	TRBD2	TRBJ2-1	TGTGCCAGCAGTTTACGTTCAGCGGGAGGGCACAATGAGCAGTTCTTC	CASSLRSAGGHNEQFF
15	TRBV27	NA	NA	TRBJ2-2	TGTGCCAGCAGTCCCTCTCCAGGGGGGGGCGGGGAGCTGTTTTTT	CASSPSPGGGGELFF
13	TRBV18	NA	NA	TRBJ2-7	TGTGCCAGCTCACCACTCCCCTCCTACGAGCAGTACTTC	CASSPLPSYEQYF
15	TRBV4-2	once	NA	TRBJ2-1	TGTGCCAGCAGCCTCGAAGCGGGCGGGTACAATGAGCAGTTCTTC	CASSLEAGGYNEQFF
13	TRBV9	few	NA	TRBJ2-7	TGTGCCAGCAGCCTACAATGGGGGGACGAGCAGTACTTC	CASSLQWGDEQYF
17	TRBV10-3	NA	TRBD2	TRBJ2-3	TGTGCCATCAGTGCTTCCTCGGGAGGGTCGAGAACAGATACGCAGTATTTT	CAISASSGGSRTDTQYF